One T cell receptor (beta chain) is described in this entry. This clone's antigen is unknown. Qualities for individual bases were not recorded, and no much larger clone is one base off. TCRbeta CDR3 regions were amplified from genomic DNA using the immunoSEQ Assay, a bias-controlled multiplex PCR. Concerning the study's data processing: The number of nucleated cells in each sample was estimated from the amplification of reference gene primers within the assay. Sequence reads were collapsed and filtered to measure the absolute abundance of every unique TCRbeta CDR3 rearrangement. For each sample, productive Simpson clonality was calculated as the square root of Simpson's diversity index across productive rearrangements. TCRdb limited this immuneACCESS table to in-frame rearrangements with V and J called. A share of clones is missing; checked studies link under half to unresolved V genes, and the rest is unexplained. The V and J calls and clone size were taken over from that table, and D and trimming were inferred from the DNA. Here the sample has around 26,000 clones; roughly 89% occur a single time. The ten largest clones add up to roughly 17% of the sample.

Each collaborating institution followed its own protocols to collect whole blood in K2EDTA tubes. Collaborator samples were shipped for TCRbeta analysis as frozen whole blood, isolated PBMCs, or DNA extracted from either sample type. V loses 4 bases, J loses 0 bases, and the germline ends lie 8 bases apart. CDR1 and CDR2 are read off the germline V gene as SNHLY and FYNNEI. The CDR3 sequence holds 14 residues, the cysteine and phenylalanine included. Just CDR3 DNA is preserved here, 42 bases in frame from base 1. The data are from a study of blood T cell repertoires in COVID-19 (TCRdb year 2020). For the wider study: Samples from collaborators originated in the United States, Italy and Spain and spanned both the acute and convalescent phases of COVID-19. The material from the prospective study consisted of cDNA or gDNA derived from T cells, B-cell-depleted T cells, or PBMCs. The repertoires were released in a freely available public database meant as a resource for research on the immune response to SARS-CoV-2. Nearly every sample came with metadata listing a de-identified subject ID, COVID-19 status, age in years and sex. Where HLA class I and class II types were available, the types were taken from metadata supplied by the sample provider, not from assay-based typing. The dataset comprised deeply sampled blood TCRbeta repertoires from subjects exposed to, actively infected with, or recovered from COVID-19. The samples were drawn from the first 160 participants of the ongoing ImmuneRACE study and from some 1,300 subjects provided by 6 global collaborators. Overall study outcomes, separate from this receptor: The amount of clinical and demographic metadata varied by source and participant and was provided uncurated.

This TCR was recovered from a human donor in a cohort sampled during active COVID-19. The rearrangement joined TRBV2 to TRBJ2-3, with TRBD1 as a weak D call on 6 bases. The specimen was peripheral blood. In nucleotide form, the sequence is TGTGCCAGCAGTGTCAGGGGTAGCACAGATACGCAGTATTTT. Its product reads: CASSVRGSTDTQYF. The reference TRBV2 and TRBJ2-3 proteins fill in what lies around the CDR3, so the full variable domain reads EPEVTQTPSHQVTQMGQEVILRCVPISNHLYFYWYRQILGQKVEFLVSFYNNEISEKSEIFDDQFSVERPDGSNFTLKIRSTKLEDSAMYFCASSVRGSTDTQYFGPGTRLTVL.